A single sample is the source of the 23 T cell receptor beta chains below, sequenced in a study of cytomegalovirus exposure and HLA in healthy donors. The PCR used 60 Vbeta and 13 Jbeta primers. Sequenced by immunoSEQ multiplex PCR; TCRdb stores in-frame clones only, minus some. The sample lists approximately 280,000 clones; around nine tenths were seen once. Material: PBMCs. These receptor sequences come from a woman aged 18-35 years in good health and CMV-seronegative.

This chain connects TRBV19 to TRBJ1-2, with TRBD1 as a possible D gene (5 bases). Germline V gives CDR1 LNHDA, CDR2 SQIVND (reference sequence). This CDR3 contains 14 residues. Deletions cut 4 bases from V and 1 base from J, with 10 bases between. The CDR3 DNA sequence: TGTGCCAGTAGTACCCAGGGATATAACTATGGCTACACCTTC. Its protein product is CASSTQGYNYGYTF.

This rearrangement joins TRBV16 to TRBJ2-7, with TRBD2 matching over 11 bases. The V and J ends lost 1 base and 5 bases, in that order; junction bases with no gene match: 7. This CDR3 comprises 16 residues. Germline-derived CDR1 and CDR2 are KGHSY and FQNENV. CDR3 amino acids: CASSQLSSGGHHEQYF. The CDR3 nucleotides read TGTGCCAGCAGCCAATTGTCTAGCGGGGGGCACCACGAGCAGTACTTC.

The chain combines TRBV5-1 with TRBJ2-5; D is ambiguous. Gene TRBJ2-7 matches the end of the DNA better, so the J call may be wrong. The germline V gene encodes CDR1 SGHRS and CDR2 YFSETQ. The CDR3 has 14 amino acids. CDR3 sequence: CASSSSSGFYEQYF. CDR3 DNA: TGCGCCAGCAGCTCGTCCTCCGGGTTTTACGAGCAGTACTTC.

V and J are TRBV29-1 and TRBJ2-5; D is unclear. CDR3 length: 10 residues. V was pared by 4 bases and J by 5 bases, with 5 bases between. Germline values: CDR1 SQVTM, CDR2 ANQGSEA. The CDR3 DNA is TGCAGCGTTGCCGTGGAGACCCAGTACTTC. Its translation: CSVAVETQYF.

The genes are TRBV5-6 and TRBJ2-7; D gene ambiguous. Germline loops: CDR1 SGHDT, CDR2 YYEEEE. This CDR3 is 14 amino acids long. V lost 4 bases to trimming and J lost 2 bases, with 13 bases between them. The CDR3 region is CASSTVISTYEQYF. CDR3 DNA: TGTGCCAGCAGCACTGTCATTTCTACCTACGAGCAGTACTTC.

Regarding this clone: The junction and the germline gene differ at one end; a read error may be behind it. This chain links TRBV6-1 with TRBJ2-5; TRBD2 aligns across 8 bases. Per the germline V gene, CDR1 is MNHNS and CDR2 is SASEGT. CDR3 size: 19 residues. The CDR3 region is CASTEMFGGAGGQQETQYF. The CDR3 region has the DNA TGTGCCAGCACTGAAATGTTTGGAGGTGCGGGGGGCCAACAAGAGACCCAGTACTTC.

The V call is TRBV7-2, the J call TRBJ2-3, with 12 positions matching TRBD2. The CDR3 is made up of 17 amino acids. V lost 3 bases to trimming and J lost 3 bases; unmatched junction nucleotides: 7. Germline V gene sequence: CDR1 SGHTA, CDR2 FQGNSA. CDR3 DNA: TGTGCCAGCAGCTTGGGAACTAGCGGGGGGTATACAGATACGCAGTATTTT. It is translated as CASSLGTSGGYTDTQYF.

A word on this clone: A junction boundary mismatches the germline segment, possibly from a read error. The chain joins TRBV7-9 to TRBJ2-1; 9 bases map to TRBD1. This CDR3 contains 15 residues. Germline V lookup: CDR1 SEHNR, CDR2 FQNEAQ (reference sequence). The DNA for the CDR3 is TGTTCCAGCACTGAGTGGGACAGGGCTCCGTCCGGGCAGTTCTTC. Its protein is CSSTEWDRAPSGQFF.

This chain links TRBV5-1 with TRBJ1-4; D may be TRBD1 (6 bases). Per the germline V gene, CDR1 is SGHRS and CDR2 is YFSETQ. The CDR3 contains 15 residues. Trimming cost V 4 bases and J 0 bases, with 10 bases left between them. CDR3 region: CASSVTGSTNEKLFF. For the CDR3, the DNA is TGCGCCAGCAGCGTAACAGGGTCAACTAATGAAAAACTGTTTTTT. Filled out from reference TRBV5-1 and TRBJ1-4, the complete variable domain reads KAGVTQTPRYLIKTRGQQVTLSCSPISGHRSVSWYQQTPGQGLQFLFEYFSETQRNKGNFPGRFSGRQFSNSRSEMNVSTLELGDSALYLCASSVTGSTNEKLFFGSGTQLSVL.

This clone was recorded once. This chain uses TRBV5-4 with TRBJ2-1; 9 bases fit TRBD2. This CDR3 has 15 residues. The germline CDR1 and CDR2 sequences are SGHNT and YYREEE (reference sequence). With 2 bases clipped from V and 8 bases from J, the junction kept 8 bases outside the gene matches. CDR3 bases: TGTGCCAGCAGCTTTGGTGGCGGGGGGGCGGATGAGCAGTTCTTC. Its protein is CASSFGGGGADEQFF.

The chain employs TRBV18 and TRBJ1-6; possible D gene TRBD1, 5 bases. The length of the CDR3 is 14 residues. Trimming stripped 5 bases from V and 8 bases from J, with 13 bases between. Germline assignment: CDR1 KGHSH and CDR2 LQKENI. The CDR3 loop is CASSWQGLDSPLHF. For the CDR3, the DNA is TGTGCCAGCTCATGGCAGGGTCTTGATTCACCCCTCCACTTT.

A few counts support this clone. The chain uses TRBV10-3 and TRBJ1-2; tentatively, D is TRBD1 (5 bases). The CDR3 runs 12 residues. Trimming removed 3 bases from V and 4 bases from J, with 6 bases in between. The germline CDR1 and CDR2 sequences are ENHRY and SYGVKD. CDR3 bases: TGTGCCATCAGTGACAGGGTCTATGGCTACACCTTC. It specifies CAISDRVYGYTF.

The chain is built from TRBV6-5 and TRBJ1-2, with no clear D. Trimming took off 4 bases at V and 6 bases at J, with 9 bases between the two ends. CDR1 and CDR2 (germline): MNHEY, SVGAGI. The CDR3 has 12 residues. Written as DNA, the CDR3 is TGTGCCAGCAGTTTATCCGGGGATGGCTACACCTTC. Residues: CASSLSGDGYTF.

Of note for this clone: Its ends do not fully match the called genes, so a read error is possible. The CDR3 DNA is TGTTCCAGCAGCATCTTACTAGCGGGGGGGCCCGGGGAGCTGTTTTTT. Translated: CSSSILLAGGPGELFF. The chain couples TRBV7-9 to TRBJ2-2, with TRBD2 matching 13 bases. Germline CDR1 SEHNR, CDR2 FQNEAQ (reference sequence). The CDR3 loop spans 16 amino acids.

The chain has TRBV7-9 and TRBJ1-1; 7 bases agree with TRBD1. Trimming at V came to 0 bases and at J to 4 bases, leaving 5 bases not matched to a gene. Germline V gene sequence: CDR1 SEHNR, CDR2 FQNEAQ (reference sequence). The CDR3 has 15 amino acids. The chain's CDR3 is CASSLARGRTTEAFF. The CDR3 DNA follows: TGTGCCAGCAGCTTAGCCAGGGGGAGGACCACTGAAGCTTTCTTT.

The V and J genes are TRBV6-5 and TRBJ2-2; no clear D gene. Germline V CDR1 and CDR2: MNHEY, SVGAGI. The CDR3 is 12 amino acids. V was pared by 5 bases and J by 9 bases, with 10 bases between. Here the CDR3 reads CASSPSARELFF. The CDR3 DNA follows: TGTGCCAGCAGTCCTTCCGCGCGGGAGCTGTTTTTT.

This sequence joins TRBV2 and TRBJ2-1; a weak D match, TRBD2 (5 bases). The germline V gene encodes CDR1 SNHLY and CDR2 FYNNEI. CDR3 length: 13 residues. V lost 2 bases, J lost 6 bases, and 8 bases lay in between. As DNA, the CDR3 is TGTGCCAGCAGTGAATCGGGAAGCAATGAGCAGTTCTTC. It is translated as CASSESGSNEQFF.

This sequence joins TRBV13 and TRBJ2-1; no reliable D call. Germline values: CDR1 PRHDT, CDR2 FYEKMQ (reference sequence). This CDR3 is built from 11 residues. Trimming cost V 4 bases and J 6 bases, with 4 bases left between them. CDR3 bases: TGTGCCAGCAGCTATAGCAATGAGCAGTTCTTC. Amino acid sequence: CASSYSNEQFF.

The genes are TRBV2 and TRBJ2-3; D ambiguous. Per the germline V gene, CDR1 is SNHLY and CDR2 is FYNNEI. The CDR3 consists of 11 residues. V gave up 5 bases and J gave up 6 bases, with 6 bases separating them. In DNA, the CDR3 is TGTGCCAGCAGTCCTATCGATACGCAGTATTTT. The encoded protein is CASSPIDTQYF.

The chain recombines TRBV5-5 with TRBJ1-4; D not certain. This CDR3 comprises 14 residues. Trimming took 2 bases from V and 8 from J, leaving 13 bases between them. The germline CDR1 and CDR2 sequences are SGHKS and YYEKEE (reference sequence). For the CDR3, the DNA is TGTGCCAGCAGCTTCGAAACGACTAGGGAAAAACTGTTTTTT. It encodes CASSFETTREKLFF.

V usage is TRBV9 and J usage is TRBJ2-5, with 7 bases lining up with TRBD1. This CDR3 region has 15 residues. The trim removed 0 bases at V and 2 bases at J, leaving 4 bases unmatched. Germline CDR1 is SGDLS and CDR2 is YYNGEE. Written as DNA, the CDR3 is TGTGCCAGCAGCGTAGGCTGGGGACAGCAAGAGACCCAGTACTTC. It is translated as CASSVGWGQQETQYF.

The rearrangement joins TRBV19 to TRBJ1-3, with no clear D. Germline CDR1 LNHDA, CDR2 SQIVND (reference sequence). The length of the CDR3 is 16 residues. V was pared by 1 base and J by 0 bases, with 10 bases between. DNA of the CDR3: TGTGCCAGTAGTATAGCATTCGCGTTCTCTGGAAACACCATATATTTT. It codes for CASSIAFAFSGNTIYF.

J is TRBJ1-1 and V is TRBV5-1; D perhaps matches TRBD1 (5 bases). Per germline, CDR1 SGHRS and CDR2 YFSETQ. This CDR3 is built from 16 residues. The V gene lost 0 bases and the J gene lost 4 bases, with 16 bases spanning the gap. CDR3 in amino acids: CASSLGVFGAGTEAFF. CDR3 sequence (DNA): TGCGCCAGCAGCTTGGGGGTTTTTGGGGCCGGCACTGAAGCTTTCTTT.